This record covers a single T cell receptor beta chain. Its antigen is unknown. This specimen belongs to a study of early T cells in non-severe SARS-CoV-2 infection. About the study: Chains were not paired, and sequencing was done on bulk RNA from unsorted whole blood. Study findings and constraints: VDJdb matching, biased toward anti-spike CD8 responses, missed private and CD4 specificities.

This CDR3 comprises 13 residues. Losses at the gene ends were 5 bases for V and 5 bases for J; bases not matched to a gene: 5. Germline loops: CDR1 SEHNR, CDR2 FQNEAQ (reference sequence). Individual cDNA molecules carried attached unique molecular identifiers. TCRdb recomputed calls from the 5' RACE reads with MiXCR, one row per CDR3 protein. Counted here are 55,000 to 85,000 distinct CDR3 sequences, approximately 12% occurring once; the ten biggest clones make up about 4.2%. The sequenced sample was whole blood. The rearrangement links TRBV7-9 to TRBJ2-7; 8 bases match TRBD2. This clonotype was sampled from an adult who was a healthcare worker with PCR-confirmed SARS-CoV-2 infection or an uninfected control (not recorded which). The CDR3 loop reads CASSPRGAHEQYF. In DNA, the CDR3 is TGTGCCAGCAGCCCGCGGGGGGCTCACGAGCAGTACTTC.